The 27 T cell receptor beta chains listed next were all sequenced from one sample in a study of blood T cell repertoires in COVID-19. This table comes from immunoSEQ multiplex PCR, and its TCRdb copy is limited to in-frame clones, with some not included. The sample includes about 150,000 clones, 83% of them seen just once. What was sequenced was peripheral blood. These receptors all stem from a woman aged 70-85 years who had recovered from COVID-19.

About this clone: At one end, the junction sequence differs from germline, possibly due to a read error. The gene calls are TRBV2 and TRBJ2-6; 7 positions match TRBD1. This CDR3 region has 13 residues. From germline, CDR1 is SNHLY and CDR2 FYNNEI. The CDR3 sequence: CAPRGSGGNVLTF. The CDR3 nucleotides are TGTGCCCCCAGGGGGTCAGGGGGCAACGTCCTGACTTTC.

The chain is built from TRBV19 and TRBJ2-1; no reliable D call. V was pared by 6 bases and J by 2 bases, with 5 bases between. Germline CDR1 is LNHDA and CDR2 is SQIVND (reference sequence). This CDR3 has 12 residues. The CDR3 spells CASRATYNEQFF. CDR3 nucleotides: TGTGCCAGTAGGGCAACCTACAATGAGCAGTTCTTC. Complete variable domain (other parts from reference TRBV19 and TRBJ2-1): DGGITQSPKYLFRKEGQNVTLSCEQNLNHDAMYWYRQDPGQGLRLIYYSQIVNDFQKGDIAEGYSVSREKKESFPLTVTSAQKNPTAFYLCASRATYNEQFFGPGTRLTVL.

This rearrangement joins TRBV21-1 to TRBJ1-3. TRBV21-1 is a recognized pseudogene. This CDR3 contains 15 residues. The DNA of the CDR3 is TGTGCCAGCCCAAAGGGGCAGGGAGGAGGAAACACCATATATTTT. Protein product: CASPKGQGGGNTIYF.

DNA of the CDR3: TGTGCCAGCAGTGCGACAGGGATAGGAGGGACCCAGTACTTC. It codes for CASSATGIGGTQYF. The chain employs TRBV27 and TRBJ2-5; 7 bases agree with TRBD1. Germline CDR1 reads MNHEY; CDR2 reads SMNVEV (reference sequence). The CDR3 length is 14 residues. The junction had 10 bases not matched to a gene; V was cut back by 5 bases and J by 7 bases.

This clone turned up a few times. This sequence joins TRBV10-2 and TRBJ1-5; D is unclear. This CDR3 is built from 16 residues. V dropped 0 bases and J dropped 1 base, with 10 bases sitting between them. From germline, CDR1 is WSHSY and CDR2 SAAADI. The CDR3 DNA follows: TGCGCCAGCAGTGAGTCCCCAGGTAACAGCAATCAGCCCCAGCATTTT. This sequence encodes CASSESPGNSNQPQHF.

This rearrangement joins TRBV27 to TRBJ1-1; 8 nucleotides agree with TRBD1. CDR3 length: 13 amino acids. V lost 10 bases, J lost 2 bases, and 6 bases stayed unmatched. Germline CDR1 is MNHEY and CDR2 is SMNVEV (reference sequence). The CDR3 sequence: CATKTGANTEAFF. The CDR3 nucleotides are TGTGCCACCAAGACAGGGGCCAACACTGAAGCTTTCTTT.

The chain joins TRBV19 to TRBJ1-5; D is undetermined. Germline V CDR1 and CDR2: LNHDA, SQIVND (reference sequence). The CDR3 totals 14 residues. V was clipped by 8 bases and J by 0 bases, with 11 bases between them. This CDR3 is CASAYDYSNQPQHF. The CDR3, as DNA: TGTGCCAGTGCCTACGACTATAGCAATCAGCCCCAGCATTTT.

The chain uses TRBV28 and TRBJ2-1; TRBD2 aligns across 9 bases. The CDR3 spans 13 residues. V shed 10 bases and J 6 bases; nucleotides not matched to a gene: 7. Germline V gene data show CDR1 as MDHEN and CDR2 as SYDVKM. CDR3: CAIPGLAGNEQFF. CDR3 in DNA: TGTGCCATCCCGGGACTAGCCGGCAATGAGCAGTTCTTC.

V is TRBV2 and J is TRBJ1-2; no reliable D call. Trimming pared 6 bases from V and 5 bases from J, leaving 13 bases between. The CDR3 runs 13 residues. Germline V gene data show CDR1 as SNHLY and CDR2 as FYNNEI. CDR3 loop: CASRDSAMYGYTF. CDR3 in DNA: TGTGCCAGCAGGGACTCCGCTATGTATGGCTACACCTTC.

V and J are TRBV10-3 and TRBJ2-1; 10 bases match TRBD2. Losses at the gene ends were 0 bases for V and 2 bases for J; bases not matched to a gene: 10. This CDR3 spans 19 amino acids. Germline CDR1 ENHRY, CDR2 SYGVKD. DNA for the CDR3: TGTGCCATCAGTGAGTCCCCCCAAGGACTAGCGGACCCCTACAATGAGCAGTTCTTC. It is translated as CAISESPQGLADPYNEQFF.

The chain employs TRBV28 and TRBJ1-1, with 11 nucleotides matching TRBD1. J lost 5 bases, V lost 2 bases, and 4 bases had no gene match. The CDR3 extends over 15 amino acids. The germline V gene has CDR1 MDHEN and CDR2 SYDVKM. CDR3 protein: CASSLGDRGGTEAFF. The CDR3 DNA reads TGTGCCAGCAGTTTAGGGGACAGGGGGGGGACTGAAGCTTTCTTT.

The chain combines TRBV5-1 with TRBJ1-3; D is unresolved. With 5 bases removed from V and 2 bases from J, the gap between germline ends came to 8 bases. The CDR3 has 13 amino acids. The germline V gene encodes CDR1 SGHRS and CDR2 YFSETQ. The CDR3 loop is CASRFSAGNTIYF. In nucleotides, the CDR3 is TGCGCCAGCAGATTCTCAGCTGGAAACACCATATATTTT.

The V gene is TRBV27, the J gene TRBJ2-3; D perhaps matches TRBD2 (7 bases). The V gene lost 6 bases and the J gene lost 6 bases, with 19 bases spanning the gap. CDR3 length equals 15 residues. Germline lookup yields CDR1 MNHEY and CDR2 SMNVEV (reference sequence). The CDR3 reads CASRPWGGAGDTQYF. As DNA, the CDR3 is TGTGCCAGCAGACCCTGGGGGGGGGCGGGTGATACGCAGTATTTT.

This sequence joins TRBV7-8 and TRBJ2-7; 9 nucleotides align to TRBD1. Germline CDR1 reads SGHVS; CDR2 reads FQNEAQ. The CDR3 sequence is 13 residues long. V lost 8 bases and J lost 7; bases outside the gene matches: 9. The chain's CDR3 is CASSTGGGDEQYF. CDR3 DNA sequence: TGTGCCAGCTCCACAGGGGGCGGGGATGAGCAGTACTTC.

V is TRBV11-3 and J is TRBJ2-3; 9 bases fit TRBD2. The CDR3 has 17 residues. V shed 5 bases, J shed 2 bases, and the junction held 11 bases outside the gene matches. Germline CDR1 and CDR2: SGHNT and YENEEA. This CDR3 reads CASSPGGRGGPTDTQYF. In nucleotides, the CDR3 is TGTGCCAGCAGCCCAGGAGGGCGGGGGGGCCCCACAGATACGCAGTATTTT.

The chain employs TRBV6-1 and TRBJ1-5; a possible D gene is TRBD1 (6 bases). Germline CDR1 MNHNS, CDR2 SASEGT. The CDR3 runs to 15 residues. Between the trimmed V and J ends, which lost 1 base and 3 bases, there was a span of 10 bases. CDR3 DNA sequence: TGTGCCAGCAGTGAAGGGTCAGGGGCCAATCAGCCCCAGCATTTT. It specifies CASSEGSGANQPQHF.

The V gene is TRBV18, the J gene TRBJ2-1; a weak D match, TRBD2 (5 bases). Germline V lookup: CDR1 KGHSH, CDR2 LQKENI. Trimming took 3 bases from V and 4 from J, leaving 10 bases between them. This CDR3 is 14 amino acids long. CDR3 DNA: TGTGCCAGCTCACCCCCCCGGGGTTACAATGAGCAGTTCTTC. Its translation: CASSPPRGYNEQFF.

This rearrangement joins TRBV5-1 to TRBJ2-3; TRBD1 aligns across 9 bases. The CDR3 extends over 17 amino acids. The germline gives CDR1 SGHRS, CDR2 YFSETQ. J gave up 4 bases and V 0 bases, and 9 bases lay outside the gene matches. The CDR3 DNA reads TGCGCCAGCAGCTTGGCCGCAGGACAGGGGCCTGCAGATACGCAGTATTTT. Protein sequence: CASSLAAGQGPADTQYF. Full variable domain (remainder filled in from reference TRBV5-1 and TRBJ2-3): KAGVTQTPRYLIKTRGQQVTLSCSPISGHRSVSWYQQTPGQGLQFLFEYFSETQRNKGNFPGRFSGRQFSNSRSEMNVSTLELGDSALYLCASSLAAGQGPADTQYFGPGTRLTVL.

J is TRBJ1-3 and V is TRBV28; possibly TRBD1 for D (5 bases). V lost 5 bases and J lost 2, with 10 bases in between. The CDR3 has 14 amino acids. Germline-derived CDR1 and CDR2 are MDHEN and SYDVKM. CDR3 DNA: TGTGCCAGCAGTCCCGGGGGGACTGGAAACACCATATATTTT. This sequence encodes CASSPGGTGNTIYF.

The chain has TRBV7-2 and TRBJ1-4, with 9 bases that match TRBD1. Per germline, CDR1 SGHTA and CDR2 FQGNSA. V was pared by 5 bases and J by 8 bases, with 9 bases of the junction left unmatched. The CDR3 sequence is 15 residues long. The DNA of the CDR3 is TGTGCCAGCAGCCCAGTACAGGGGGCAGGAGAAAAACTGTTTTTT. It encodes CASSPVQGAGEKLFF.

This clone was seen only once. The chain employs TRBV6-2 or TRBV6-3 and TRBJ1-1, with D unresolved. The germline V and J ends were trimmed by 4 bases and 1 base, with 4 bases remaining between them. This CDR3 is built from 12 residues. Germline V gene data show CDR1 as MNHEY and CDR2 as SVGEGT. Here the CDR3 DNA reads TGTGCCAGCAGTTCGGGGAACACTGAAGCTTTCTTT. Amino acids: CASSSGNTEAFF.

V and J are TRBV18 and TRBJ2-1, with a weak D call TRBD1 (6 bases). V was pared by 4 bases and J by 5 bases, with 9 bases between. The CDR3 totals 13 residues. Germline CDR1 is KGHSH and CDR2 is LQKENI. The CDR3 loop is CASSLYRDNEQFF. CDR3 coding DNA: TGTGCCAGCTCACTATACAGGGACAATGAGCAGTTCTTC.

The chain combines TRBV28 with TRBJ1-5; D is unresolved. The V gene lost 8 bases and the J gene lost 1 base, with 12 bases spanning the gap. The CDR3 is made up of 14 amino acids. Germline CDR1 reads MDHEN; CDR2 reads SYDVKM. CDR3 loop: CASHYSGSNQPQHF. CDR3 nucleotides: TGTGCCAGCCACTATTCGGGGAGCAATCAGCCCCAGCATTTT.

The rearrangement uses TRBV11-3 and TRBJ2-7; 7 bases line up with TRBD2. This CDR3 spans 12 amino acids. CDR1 and CDR2 (germline): SGHNT, YENEEA. After removal of 5 bases from V and 3 bases from J, the junction contained 1 base not matched to a gene. CDR3: CASSGGGYEQYF. Here the CDR3 DNA reads TGTGCCAGCAGCGGGGGGGGCTACGAGCAGTACTTC.

A single count supports this clone. The rearrangement joins TRBV7-2 to TRBJ2-7; D is perhaps TRBD2 (5 bases). Germline V CDR1 and CDR2: SGHTA, FQGNSA. The CDR3 spans 18 residues. Trimming cost V 1 base and J 7 bases, with 26 bases left between them. The CDR3 protein is CASSLVVGSGGRAGEQYF. The CDR3 DNA is TGTGCCAGCAGCTTAGTTGTGGGGAGTGGCGGGCGGGCCGGGGAGCAGTACTTC.

This sequence joins TRBV5-4 and TRBJ2-3; 15 bases line up with TRBD2. The CDR3 is made up of 16 amino acids. Germline-derived CDR1 and CDR2 are SGHNT and YYREEE (reference sequence). V lost 4 bases and J lost 8; bases outside the gene matches: 8. The DNA for the CDR3 is TGTGCCAGCAGCCCACGGACTAGCGGGGGGGCCTCTACGCAGTATTTT. This gives the protein CASSPRTSGGASTQYF.

V is TRBV7-2 and J is TRBJ1-1, with D possibly being TRBD1 (5 bases). The V gene's germline CDR1 is SGHTA and CDR2 FQGNSA. This CDR3 has 14 residues. Trimming removed 4 bases at V and 3 bases at J, with 12 bases between. The CDR3 loop is CASSSAQGDTEAFF. The DNA for the CDR3 is TGTGCCAGCAGCTCCGCCCAGGGCGACACTGAAGCTTTCTTT. The entire variable domain, with the rest obtained from reference TRBV7-2 and TRBJ1-1, is as follows: GAGVSQSPSNKVTEKGKDVELRCDPISGHTALYWYRQSLGQGLEFLIYFQGNSAPDKSGLPSDRFSAERTGGSVSTLTIQRTQQEDSAVYLCASSSAQGDTEAFFGQGTRLTVV.